This T cell receptor beta chain was profiled in a study of OX40 agonist ivuxolimab in advanced cancers. Turning to the study itself: The patients received agonistic anti-OX40 (CD134) antibody ivuxolimab.

V gave up 4 bases and J gave up 3 bases, with 9 bases separating them. CDR1 is SGDLS and CDR2 is YYNGEE in the germline V gene. The CDR3 is 13 residues long. Enrollment shut out patients with autoimmune disease history or systemic immunosuppression. Using immunoSEQ multiplex PCR, the repertoire was profiled, and TCRdb retains in-frame clones only, with some absent. Here the sample spans around 60,000 clones, over 75% being singletons. The chain employs TRBV9 and TRBJ2-3; no firm D call. Sample: CD4+ or CD8+ T cells sorted from blood, taken in a trial of the OX40 agonist ivuxolimab. The sequence came from an adult with an advanced solid tumor such as melanoma, head and neck, liver or kidney cancer. The CDR3: CASSSPRTDTQYF. Here the CDR3 DNA reads TGTGCCAGCAGCTCCCCGAGAACAGATACGCAGTATTTT.